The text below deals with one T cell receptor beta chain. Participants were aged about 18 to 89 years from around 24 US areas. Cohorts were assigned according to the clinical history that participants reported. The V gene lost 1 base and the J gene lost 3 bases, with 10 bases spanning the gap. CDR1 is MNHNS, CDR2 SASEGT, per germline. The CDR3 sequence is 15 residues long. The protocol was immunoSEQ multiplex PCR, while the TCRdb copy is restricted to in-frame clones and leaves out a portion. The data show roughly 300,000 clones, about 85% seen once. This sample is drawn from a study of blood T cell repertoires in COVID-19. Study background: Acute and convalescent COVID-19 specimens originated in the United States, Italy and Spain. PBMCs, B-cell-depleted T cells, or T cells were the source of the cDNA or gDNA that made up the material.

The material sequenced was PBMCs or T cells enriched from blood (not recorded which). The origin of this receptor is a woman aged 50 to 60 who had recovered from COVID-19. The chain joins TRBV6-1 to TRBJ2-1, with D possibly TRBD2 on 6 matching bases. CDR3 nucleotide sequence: TGTGCCAGCAGTGAAGGGGACTGGAGCTACAATGAGCAGTTCTTC. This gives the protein CASSEGDWSYNEQFF.